Following are 11 T cell receptor beta chains from one sample sequenced in a study of blood T cell repertoires in COVID-19. Measured with immunoSEQ multiplex PCR; TCRdb has only the in-frame clones, and not every one. This table holds a few hundred thousand clones, about four fifths found once. Sequenced: peripheral blood. These receptor sequences come from a human donor with acute or convalescent COVID-19. The donor label of this sample is uncertain.

V and J are TRBV2 and TRBJ2-5; TRBD2 matches 7 bases. CDR3 size: 15 residues. With V trimmed by 8 bases and J by 7 bases, 16 bases remained unmatched. The germline V gene has CDR1 SNHLY and CDR2 FYNNEI. Here the CDR3 DNA reads TGTGCCAGCCATATCCAGGCTAGCGGACCGAGGACCCAGTACTTC. Its translation: CASHIQASGPRTQYF.

J is TRBJ2-7 and V is TRBV25-1, with D possibly matching TRBD1 (5 bases). CDR1 MGHDK and CDR2 SYGVNS come from the germline V gene. The ends were cut back, 3 bases at V and 3 bases at J, with 15 bases in the middle. The CDR3 runs to 15 residues. CDR3: CASSDSKNRYYEQYF. CDR3 sequence (DNA): TGTGCCAGCAGTGATAGTAAGAACAGGTACTACGAGCAGTACTTC.

This rearrangement joins TRBV2 to TRBJ1-2; 7 bases map to TRBD1. The CDR3 totals 14 residues. With V trimmed by 10 bases and J by 0 bases, 8 bases remained unmatched. Looked up from germline, CDR1 is SNHLY and CDR2 is FYNNEI. The CDR3 DNA reads TGTGCCAACTCGGCGGGACAGTCTAACTATGGCTACACCTTC. Translated, it gives CANSAGQSNYGYTF.

The rearrangement joins TRBV15 to TRBJ2-3; 8 nucleotides agree with TRBD2. This CDR3 region has 17 residues. Per the germline V gene, CDR1 is LNHNV and CDR2 is YYDKDF (reference sequence). The ends lost 5 bases at V and 0 bases at J; junction bases unmatched: 10. The CDR3 loop is CATSRYPGGVSTDTQYF. In nucleotides, the CDR3 is TGTGCCACCAGCCGCTACCCGGGGGGGGTTAGCACAGATACGCAGTATTTT.

The chain joins TRBV15 to TRBJ2-3; D may be TRBD1 (6 bases). The CDR3 extends over 18 amino acids. V lost 0 bases to trimming and J lost 0 bases, with 16 bases between them. CDR1 LNHNV and CDR2 YYDKDF come from the germline V gene (reference sequence). The CDR3 loop is CATSRDWGNRVSTDTQYF. In nucleotides, the CDR3 is TGTGCCACCAGCAGAGATTGGGGGAACAGGGTTAGCACAGATACGCAGTATTTT. The entire variable domain, with the rest obtained from reference TRBV15 and TRBJ2-3, is as follows: DAMVIQNPRYQVTQFGKPVTLSCSQTLNHNVMYWYQQKSSQAPKLLFHYYDKDFNNEADTPDNFQSRRPNTSFCFLDIRSPGLGDTAMYLCATSRDWGNRVSTDTQYFGPGTRLTVL.

This clone was detected a few times. The V and J genes are TRBV30 and TRBJ1-6; D not certain. The CDR3 loop spans 15 amino acids. The V end lost 0 bases, the J end lost 4 bases, and 10 bases lay between the germline ends. Germline loops: CDR1 GTSNPN, CDR2 SVGIG (reference sequence). In nucleotides, the CDR3 is TGTGCCTGGAGTGTCAGTCCGGGGTATAATTCACCCCTCCACTTT. It is translated as CAWSVSPGYNSPLHF.

The rearrangement uses TRBV7-8 and TRBJ1-6; a possible D gene is TRBD1 (5 bases). The CDR3 runs 16 residues. In germline, CDR1 is SGHVS, CDR2 FQNEAQ. Trimming removed 1 base from V and 6 bases from J, with 13 bases in between. The DNA of the CDR3 is TGTGCCAGCAGCTTAGTTTACGGAAGGGGTAATTCACCCCTCCACTTT. This sequence encodes CASSLVYGRGNSPLHF.

A word on this clone: The sample holds other DNA sequences that translate to the same CDR3. This sequence joins TRBV7-9 and TRBJ1-4, with 9 bases aligning to TRBD1. The ends lost 3 bases at V and 4 bases at J; junction bases unmatched: 0. The germline gives CDR1 SEHNR, CDR2 FQNEAQ (reference sequence). The CDR3 runs 14 residues. Here the CDR3 reads CASSLTGGNEKLFF. In DNA form, the CDR3 reads TGTGCCAGCAGCTTGACAGGGGGTAATGAAAAACTGTTTTTT. The full variable domain, its missing parts supplied by reference TRBV7-9 and TRBJ1-4, is DTGVSQNPRHKITKRGQNVTFRCDPISEHNRLYWYRQTLGQGPEFLTYFQNEAQLEKSRLLSDRFSAERPKGSFSTLEIQRTEQGDSAMYLCASSLTGGNEKLFFGSGTQLSVL.

This clone was counted only a few times. The J gene is TRBJ1-5, the V gene TRBV6-5, with TRBD1 identical over 7 bases. Germline V gives CDR1 MNHEY, CDR2 SVGAGI. V shed 6 bases, J shed 4 bases, and the junction held 9 bases outside the gene matches. CDR3 size: 15 residues. The CDR3 DNA sequence: TGTGCCAGCAGCCTAACAGGGGCGTTTAATCAGCCCCAGCATTTT. The encoded protein is CASSLTGAFNQPQHF.

The V and J genes are TRBV11-2 and TRBJ2-4; no reliable D call. Trimming left V 9 bases short and J 0 bases short, with 12 bases between. The CDR3 length is 14 residues. Germline lookup yields CDR1 SGHAT and CDR2 FQNNGV. The CDR3 region is CASSSRLAKNIQYF. DNA of the CDR3: TGTGCCAGTTCATCGCGACTAGCCAAAAACATTCAGTACTTC.

The J gene is TRBJ2-1, the V gene TRBV5-8; tentatively, D is TRBD2 (6 bases). This CDR3 is 15 amino acids long. V gave up 6 bases and J gave up 0 bases, with 13 bases separating them. Germline lookup yields CDR1 SGHTS and CDR2 YDEGEE. In DNA, the CDR3 is TGTGCCAGCACCCCGAGGAGGGTCTCCTACAATGAGCAGTTCTTC. Amino acid sequence: CASTPRRVSYNEQFF.